This is a list of T cell receptor beta chains from one sample in a study of T-cell memory formation after mild COVID-19. MiXCR was run by TCRdb on the 5' RACE reads, yielding one entry per CDR3 protein. The sample lists 300,000 to 400,000 distinct CDR3 sequences, approximately 12% occurring once. The sequenced sample consisted of PBMCs or a T cell subset sorted from them (not recorded which). These TCRs come from a young man who had mild COVID-19 (a few samples of this study predate the infection). Cell type and time point are not known. Both conserved end residues are part of each CDR3. The order of the fields is CDR3 protein, V gene, D gene, J gene. D genes are given only for firm matches.

CSATGYTEAFF | TRBV29-1 | TRBD1 | TRBJ1-1
CASSLAALQGYGYTF | TRBV7-2 | NA | TRBJ1-2
CASSLFASGGALNEQFF | TRBV5-1 | TRBD2 | TRBJ2-1
CSARITGRQETQYF | TRBV20-1 | NA | TRBJ2-5
CSVDASVETQYF | TRBV29-1 | NA | TRBJ2-5
CASSLSLTRLGTDTQYF | TRBV5-6 | NA | TRBJ2-3
CATSDSLAASTDTQYF | TRBV24-1 | TRBD2 | TRBJ2-3
CSVEDSGFSTDTQYF | TRBV29-1 | TRBD2 | TRBJ2-3
CASSEPAALPLTDTQYF | TRBV10-2 | NA | TRBJ2-3
CASSLRADMNTEAFF | TRBV5-1 | NA | TRBJ1-1
CASSRGETGELFF | TRBV5-4 | NA | TRBJ2-2
CASSEWGQGPSNTEAFF | TRBV6-1 | TRBD1 | TRBJ1-1
CSARDSGVYYTF | TRBV20-1 | NA | TRBJ1-2
CSAPGYGGANVLTF | TRBV20-1 | NA | TRBJ2-6
CASSLAVTGVRPNEQFF | TRBV7-9 | TRBD1 | TRBJ2-1
CSAREDRGRSYNEQFF | TRBV20-1 | TRBD1 | TRBJ2-1
CSARATGNTEAFF | TRBV20-1 | NA | TRBJ1-1
CASSLSMREETQYF | TRBV27 | NA | TRBJ2-5
CASSSGLAGDLNEKLFF | TRBV7-2 | NA | TRBJ1-4
CASSFLSPDSYGYTF | TRBV12-3/TRBV12-4 | NA | TRBJ1-2
CASSHLAGGGSPETQYF | TRBV12-3/TRBV12-4 | TRBD2 | TRBJ2-5
CASGVSAEKLFF | TRBV6-6 | NA | TRBJ1-4
CASSLAWGETQYF | TRBV5-6 | NA | TRBJ2-5
CASSLPDQPQHF | TRBV7-9 | NA | TRBJ1-5
CASSTKQGAYYGYTF | TRBV28 | TRBD1 | TRBJ1-2
CATSDRGRGANVLTF | TRBV24-1 | NA | TRBJ2-6
CATSRDPGFYGYTF | TRBV15 | NA | TRBJ1-2
CASSPNRGYGYTF | TRBV12-3/TRBV12-4 | TRBD1 | TRBJ1-2
CASSNPERGTDTQYF | TRBV5-1 | NA | TRBJ2-3
CSARFGSGPTEAFF | TRBV20-1 | NA | TRBJ1-1
CATSETGQGRFCSYEQYF | TRBV24-1 | TRBD1 | TRBJ2-7
CASSFPGRGFNSPLHF | TRBV7-2 | TRBD1 | TRBJ1-6
CASSPGLIVTGEQYF | TRBV5-1 | TRBD1 | TRBJ2-7
CASSSSGGINYGYTF | TRBV12-3/TRBV12-4 | NA | TRBJ1-2
CASRTTGAGEAFF | TRBV27 | TRBD1 | TRBJ1-1
CASRRTSGGLQETQYF | TRBV3-1 | TRBD2 | TRBJ2-5
CASSQLKEAFF | TRBV23-1 | NA | TRBJ1-1